These 28 T cell receptor beta chains share one sample of origin, sequenced in a study of blood T cell repertoires in COVID-19. Measured with immunoSEQ multiplex PCR; TCRdb has only the in-frame clones, and not every one. The sample lists under 85,000 clones; 90% were seen once. Sample: peripheral blood. Receptors were obtained from a man over 45 with acute or convalescent COVID-19.

The gene calls are TRBV6-6 and TRBJ2-3, with a tentative D call TRBD1 (6 bases). CDR1 is MNHNY, CDR2 SVGAGI, per germline (reference sequence). Trimming pared 0 bases from V and 0 bases from J, leaving 7 bases between. This CDR3 is built from 15 residues. In DNA, the CDR3 is TGTGCCAGCAGTTACTCGAGGGGGAGCACAGATACGCAGTATTTT. This gives the protein CASSYSRGSTDTQYF.

The chain uses TRBV6-5 and TRBJ1-4; TRBD1 might be the D (6 bases). The V end lost 6 bases, the J end lost 5 bases, and 16 bases lay between the germline ends. Germline loops: CDR1 MNHEY, CDR2 SVGAGI. The CDR3 consists of 15 residues. CDR3 sequence reads: CASRTQGLGNEKLFF. In DNA form, the CDR3 reads TGTGCCAGCAGGACCCAGGGGTTAGGGAATGAAAAACTGTTTTTT.

The rearrangement links TRBV10-2 to TRBJ1-2, with TRBD1 identical over 7 bases. The CDR3 covers 12 residues. Germline CDR1 and CDR2: WSHSY and SAAADI. The trim removed 10 bases at V and 2 bases at J, leaving 4 bases unmatched. The CDR3 DNA sequence: TGCGCCACCTGGGACAGAAACTATGGCTACACCTTC. It is translated as CATWDRNYGYTF.

The genes are TRBV6-2 or TRBV6-3 and TRBJ2-7; TRBD2 is a possible D gene (5 bases). This CDR3 has 14 amino acids. Trimming stripped 5 bases from V and 3 bases from J, with 14 bases between. The germline gives CDR1 MNHEY, CDR2 SVGEGT. The CDR3 protein is CASSSREPFYEQYF. For the CDR3, the DNA is TGTGCCAGCAGTAGCCGGGAACCCTTCTACGAGCAGTACTTC.

The chain has TRBV24-1 and TRBJ2-7; 9 bases agree with TRBD1. The CDR3 covers 17 residues. With 5 bases clipped from V and 4 bases from J, the junction kept 14 bases outside the gene matches. Germline V gene data show CDR1 as KGHDR and CDR2 as SFDVKD. The CDR3 sequence: CATSVRSGQGFSYEQYF. The CDR3 DNA is TGTGCCACCAGTGTAAGGTCCGGACAGGGGTTCTCGTACGAGCAGTACTTC.

About this clone itself: Additional DNA sequences in this sample encode the identical CDR3. The chain combines TRBV5-1 with TRBJ1-3, with D maybe TRBD1 (6 bases). V gave up 4 bases and J gave up 0 bases, with 8 bases separating them. This CDR3 has 14 amino acids. Germline loops: CDR1 SGHRS, CDR2 YFSETQ. CDR3 sequence reads: CASSGGSSGNTIYF. CDR3 coding DNA: TGCGCCAGCAGCGGGGGCTCCTCTGGAAACACCATATATTTT.

V and J are TRBV27 and TRBJ2-3; unclear D gene. The V gene's germline CDR1 is MNHEY and CDR2 SMNVEV (reference sequence). Trimming left V 0 bases short and J 0 bases short, with 10 bases between. The CDR3 runs to 16 residues. CDR3 sequence: CASSLSSGFSTDTQYF. CDR3 nucleotides: TGTGCCAGCAGTTTATCTTCCGGGTTTAGCACAGATACGCAGTATTTT.

The chain uses TRBV10-3 and TRBJ2-5, with a weak D call TRBD2 (5 bases). CDR1 ENHRY and CDR2 SYGVKD come from the germline V gene. V was clipped by 6 bases and J by 2 bases, with 13 bases between them. The CDR3 length is 14 residues. The CDR3 is CAISPRTGQETQYF. Written as DNA, the CDR3 is TGTGCCATCAGCCCTCGGACGGGACAAGAGACCCAGTACTTC.

V and J are TRBV21-1 and TRBJ2-5; TRBD2, as called in the table, went unchecked against the DNA. TRBV21-1 is classified as a pseudogene. CDR3 length: 17 amino acids. The CDR3 reads CASSKSLAGVGQETQYF. The CDR3 coding sequence is TGTGCCAGCAGCAAATCTCTAGCGGGAGTTGGGCAAGAGACCCAGTACTTC.

The chain joins TRBV3-1 (or the pseudogene TRBV3-2) to TRBJ2-1, with 9 bases that match TRBD2. The germline gives CDR1 LGHDT, CDR2 YNNKEL (reference sequence). The CDR3 sequence is 14 residues long. Unmatched junction bases numbered 2, after V lost 3 bases and J lost 5 bases. CDR3 sequence: CASSHLAGHNEQFF. CDR3 nucleotides: TGTGCCAGCAGCCATCTAGCGGGACACAATGAGCAGTTCTTC.

CDR3 DNA: TGTGCCAGTATTCAGACAGGGAACACTGAAGCTTTCTTT. This gives the protein CASIQTGNTEAFF. The chain uses TRBV19 and TRBJ1-1; possible D gene TRBD1, 6 bases. V lost 7 bases to trimming and J lost 1 base, with 10 bases between them. The CDR3 extends over 13 amino acids. Germline V lookup: CDR1 LNHDA, CDR2 SQIVND (reference sequence).

J is TRBJ1-2 and V is TRBV9; 8 positions agree with TRBD1. CDR3 length equals 14 residues. In germline, CDR1 is SGDLS, CDR2 YYNGEE. The J segment lost 4 bases and the V segment lost 4 bases, leaving 6 bases of the junction unmatched. DNA of the CDR3: TGTGCCAGCAGCTCCCAGGGGGCAGGCTATGGCTACACCTTC. Encoded protein: CASSSQGAGYGYTF.

The chain links TRBV6-5 to TRBJ1-1, with D unresolved. The V end was cut by 2 bases, the J end by 3 bases, with 7 bases between. The CDR3 has 13 residues. Germline V gene sequence: CDR1 MNHEY, CDR2 SVGAGI. CDR3 residues: CASSYTFDTEAFF. The CDR3 DNA is TGTGCCAGCAGTTACACATTCGACACTGAAGCTTTCTTT.

This chain links TRBV6-5 with TRBJ2-1; 8 bases line up with TRBD2. J was trimmed by 6 bases and V by 7 bases; bases with no gene match: 11. This CDR3 is 15 amino acids long. Per the germline V gene, CDR1 is MNHEY and CDR2 is SVGAGI. The chain's CDR3 is CASKRGGAGANEQFF. The CDR3 nucleotides are TGTGCCAGCAAGAGGGGGGGAGCGGGAGCCAATGAGCAGTTCTTC.

In DNA, the CDR3 is TGCAGCGTTGGACACGACGCCTCTCGGACCCAGTACTTC. Encoded protein: CSVGHDASRTQYF. The chain links TRBV29-1 to TRBJ2-5; D is unclear. Between the trimmed V and J ends, which lost 4 bases and 7 bases, there was a span of 16 bases. CDR1 is SQVTM and CDR2 is ANQGSEA in the germline V gene. The CDR3 has 13 amino acids.

This clone was counted a single time. J is TRBJ1-2 and V is TRBV2; D unclear. V was cut by 3 bases and J by 4 bases, with 12 bases left in between. CDR1 is SNHLY and CDR2 is FYNNEI in the germline V gene. The CDR3 loop spans 14 amino acids. CDR3 residues: CASSDGGFLYGYTF. The CDR3, as DNA: TGTGCCAGCAGTGACGGAGGTTTCCTCTATGGCTACACCTTC.

The chain uses TRBV9 and TRBJ2-3, with 8 positions matching TRBD2. This CDR3 has 14 residues. In germline, CDR1 is SGDLS, CDR2 YYNGEE. J gave up 7 bases and V 4 bases, and 8 bases lay outside the gene matches. This CDR3 reads CASSQAGEANTQYF. CDR3 coding DNA: TGTGCCAGCAGCCAAGCGGGAGAGGCAAATACGCAGTATTTT.

V usage is TRBV30 and J usage is TRBJ2-5; D unresolved. The CDR3 totals 14 residues. The V gene's germline CDR1 is GTSNPN and CDR2 SVGIG (reference sequence). The V gene lost 0 bases and the J gene lost 2 bases, with 10 bases spanning the gap. CDR3 loop: CAWSVLRQQETQYF. CDR3 coding DNA: TGTGCCTGGAGTGTTCTGCGGCAGCAAGAGACCCAGTACTTC.

This sequence joins TRBV6-5 and TRBJ2-1, with D tentatively TRBD2 (5 bases). The CDR3 spans 15 residues. Trimming removed 7 bases from V and 10 bases from J, with 23 bases in between. Germline V CDR1 and CDR2: MNHEY, SVGAGI. CDR3 loop: CASTPRGHGSGEQFF. The CDR3 DNA is TGTGCCAGCACCCCTCGAGGGCATGGGAGTGGCGAGCAGTTCTTC.

The V gene is TRBV25-1, the J gene TRBJ1-6; 7 bases map to TRBD1. Germline V gene sequence: CDR1 MGHDK, CDR2 SYGVNS. The CDR3 covers 15 residues. J gave up 5 bases and V 4 bases, and 5 bases lay outside the gene matches. CDR3: CASSARDRDNSPLHF. The CDR3 DNA reads TGTGCCAGCAGTGCAAGGGACAGAGATAATTCACCCCTCCACTTT.

The rearrangement joins TRBV27 to TRBJ1-6; a possible D gene is TRBD1 (6 bases). Per germline, CDR1 MNHEY and CDR2 SMNVEV (reference sequence). The V and J ends lost 6 bases and 3 bases respectively, with 15 bases between them. CDR3 size: 16 residues. The CDR3 here is CASSLTGTDYNSPLHF. In DNA form, the CDR3 reads TGTGCCAGCAGCTTAACAGGGACCGACTATAATTCACCCCTCCACTTT.

V and J are TRBV12-5 and TRBJ2-1, with TRBD1 matching over 7 bases. The ends lost 1 base at V and 5 bases at J; junction bases unmatched: 2. Germline CDR1 is LGHNT and CDR2 is FRNRAP. The CDR3 contains 14 residues. Written as DNA, the CDR3 is TGTGCTAGTGGTTTGGGACAGGGAAACAATGAGCAGTTCTTC. This sequence encodes CASGLGQGNNEQFF.

The chain links TRBV7-2 to TRBJ1-2; a possible D gene is TRBD1 (5 bases). CDR1 and CDR2 from the germline V gene are SGHTA and FQGNSA. This CDR3 spans 14 amino acids. Trimming removed 1 base from V and 5 bases from J, with 11 bases in between. CDR3 loop: CASSLGWGGYGYTF. The CDR3 region has the DNA TGTGCCAGCAGCTTAGGCTGGGGGGGTTATGGCTACACCTTC.

The chain is built from TRBV6-2 or TRBV6-3 and TRBJ1-5; weak D call: TRBD1 (6 bases). Trimming took 5 bases from V and 0 from J, leaving 20 bases between them. The germline V gene encodes CDR1 MNHEY and CDR2 SVGEGT. The CDR3 length is 18 residues. CDR3 protein: CASSLTGTLDYSNQPQHF. CDR3 nucleotide sequence: TGTGCCAGCAGTCTTACCGGGACACTAGATTATAGCAATCAGCCCCAGCATTTT.

The chain recombines TRBV3-1 (or the pseudogene TRBV3-2) with TRBJ2-5, with D perhaps matching TRBD1 (6 bases). CDR1 and CDR2 (germline): LGHDT, YNNKEL (reference sequence). The CDR3 contains 17 residues. V lost 4 bases to trimming and J lost 1 base, with 19 bases between them. Written as DNA, the CDR3 is TGTGCCAGCAGCCCTAAACGGTCCCGGGACATCCAAGAGACCCAGTACTTC. As protein: CASSPKRSRDIQETQYF.

This clone was found a few times. The chain has TRBV30 and TRBJ2-1, with 10 bases lining up with TRBD2. The V and J ends lost 4 bases and 7 bases, in that order; junction bases with no gene match: 7. The CDR3 has 14 amino acids. CDR1 and CDR2 from the germline V gene are GTSNPN and SVGIG (reference sequence). Here the CDR3 reads CAWTRGLALNEQFF. CDR3 nucleotide sequence: TGTGCCTGGACTCGGGGACTAGCGTTGAATGAGCAGTTCTTC.

The chain uses TRBV28 and TRBJ1-6; tentatively, D is TRBD1 (6 bases). V shed 7 bases and J shed 10 bases, with 11 bases lying between them. The CDR3 runs to 12 residues. Germline CDR1 and CDR2: MDHEN and SYDVKM. Here the CDR3 reads CASKTGSSPLHF. The CDR3, as DNA: TGTGCCAGCAAAACAGGGTCCTCACCCCTCCACTTT.

The J gene is TRBJ2-7, the V gene TRBV9; tentative D call: TRBD1 (6 bases). Germline CDR1 SGDLS, CDR2 YYNGEE. V lost 2 bases to trimming and J lost 4 bases, with 19 bases between them. CDR3 length: 16 amino acids. This CDR3 is CASSVGWQGIFYEQYF. The CDR3 nucleotides read TGTGCCAGCAGCGTTGGATGGCAGGGGATATTTTACGAGCAGTACTTC.